Presented here are 31 T cell receptor beta chains from one specimen sequenced in a study of spatial heterogeneity in lung cancer. Study-wide findings and caveats: Mutation counts in tumors were tracked by counts of expanded intratumoral alpha and beta TCRs.

These receptors are not linked to any known antigen. TCRdb re-analysed the 5' RACE reads in MiXCR, keeping a single row per CDR3 protein. The sample yields tens of thousands of distinct CDR3 sequences, 4.8% seen once. The sample's time point: sample taken at primary tumor resection. Sequencing used lung tumor tissue, obtained at surgery. These receptors originate from a male donor with early-stage non-small cell lung cancer.

The V call is TRBV30, the J call TRBJ2-7, with D possibly matching TRBD2 (7 bases). With 5 bases removed from V and 2 bases from J, the gap between germline ends came to 19 bases. The CDR3 loop spans 15 amino acids. Per germline, CDR1 GTSNPN and CDR2 SVGIG (reference sequence). The CDR3 nucleotides are TGTGCCTGGGGCCCGGCGGGGGCGCAAACCTACGAGCAGTACTTC. The encoded protein is CAWGPAGAQTYEQYF.

This clonotype has at least ten counts. The V gene is TRBV7-9, the J gene TRBJ2-1; D is perhaps TRBD1 or TRBD2 (5 bases each). The germline V and J ends were trimmed by 6 bases and 4 bases, with 19 bases remaining between them. The germline V gene encodes CDR1 SEHNR and CDR2 FQNEAQ (reference sequence). The CDR3 spans 16 residues. The CDR3: CASSFVPGLHYNEQFF. CDR3 coding DNA: TGTGCCAGCAGTTTCGTCCCGGGGCTCCATTACAATGAGCAGTTCTTC. Using reference TRBV7-9 and TRBJ2-1 for the parts outside the CDR3, the full variable domain is DTGVSQNPRHKITKRGQNVTFRCDPISEHNRLYWYRQTLGQGPEFLTYFQNEAQLEKSRLLSDRFSAERPKGSFSTLEIQRTEQGDSAMYLCASSFVPGLHYNEQFFGPGTRLTVL.

This clonotype is labeled medium-sized. One end of the junction varies from germline; a read error may be responsible. The chain uses TRBV4-1 and TRBJ1-2, with D hard to call. The germline CDR1 and CDR2 sequences are MGHRA and YSYEKL. The CDR3 has 14 residues. CDR3 region: CASSEDGQFYGYTF. CDR3 bases: TGCGCCAGCAGCGAAGACGGCCAGTTCTATGGCTACACCTTC.

This clonotype was recorded many times. This chain joins TRBV6-5 and TRBJ2-7; TRBD1 matches at 7 bases. J gave up 5 bases and V 4 bases, and 14 bases lay outside the gene matches. CDR1 is MNHEY, CDR2 SVGAGI, per germline. The CDR3 has 16 amino acids. As DNA, the CDR3 is TGTGCCAGCAGTTTGTACGCCAGGGGGTCAAAAAACGAGCAGTACTTC. Translating it yields CASSLYARGSKNEQYF.

Many counts were recorded for this clonotype. The rearrangement links TRBV28 to TRBJ1-2, with D unresolved. Germline V gene sequence: CDR1 MDHEN, CDR2 SYDVKM. The V and J ends lost 2 bases and 8 bases respectively, with 15 bases between them. The CDR3 length is 14 residues. The CDR3 reads CASSLKQSLGGYTF. The CDR3 DNA follows: TGTGCCAGCAGTTTAAAACAGTCCTTAGGCGGCTACACCTTC.

This clonotype was counted ten times or more. CDR3 in DNA: TGTGCCAGCAGTTACGCAGGGGGAAAGGGTGAAAAACTGTTTTTT. Encoded protein: CASSYAGGKGEKLFF. This rearrangement joins TRBV28 to TRBJ1-4; 7 nucleotides match TRBD1. V trimming: 4 bases; J trimming: 7 bases; junction bases outside the gene matches: 9. Germline V gene sequence: CDR1 MDHEN, CDR2 SYDVKM. The CDR3 has 15 amino acids.

This clonotype came up many times. This chain uses TRBV5-6 with TRBJ1-4, with 9 bases identical to TRBD1. The CDR3 has 14 amino acids. The J segment lost 8 bases and the V segment lost 2 bases, leaving 4 bases of the junction unmatched. Germline CDR1 and CDR2: SGHDT and YYEEEE. The CDR3 DNA follows: TGTGCCAGCAGCTTACAGGGGGCAAGGGAAAAACTGTTTTTT. As protein: CASSLQGAREKLFF.

This clonotype was observed at least ten times. This rearrangement joins TRBV13 to TRBJ2-7, with 9 positions matching TRBD1. With 6 bases clipped from V and 3 bases from J, the junction kept 9 bases outside the gene matches. CDR1 and CDR2 from the germline V gene are PRHDT and FYEKMQ (reference sequence). CDR3 length: 15 amino acids. The CDR3 here is CASRPYGTGLYEQYF. The CDR3 DNA is TGTGCCAGCAGACCATACGGGACAGGGCTCTACGAGCAGTACTTC.

The rearrangement joins TRBV6-2 or TRBV6-3 to TRBJ2-4; tentative D call: TRBD2 (6 bases). V shed 7 bases and J shed 3 bases, with 10 bases lying between them. The CDR3 sequence is 13 residues long. Germline V lookup: CDR1 MNHEY, CDR2 SVGEGT. The CDR3: CASTWGGKNIQYF. The CDR3 DNA reads as TGTGCCAGCACATGGGGAGGCAAAAACATTCAGTACTTC.

This clonotype has at least ten counts. The chain is built from TRBV2 and TRBJ2-5; D tentatively fits TRBD1 or TRBD2 (7 bases each). Germline V CDR1 and CDR2: SNHLY, FYNNEI. The CDR3 extends over 13 amino acids. Trimming stripped 10 bases from V and 5 bases from J, with 17 bases between. DNA for the CDR3: TGTGCCACCTCCAGGGGGGGGCAGGAGACCCAGTACTTC. It codes for CATSRGGQETQYF.

There are many counts of this clonotype. The chain couples TRBV11-1 to TRBJ2-1, with 8 bases lining up with TRBD1. The CDR3 length is 14 residues. Germline V CDR1 and CDR2: SGHAT, FQDESV (reference sequence). V lost 5 bases and J lost 4; bases outside the gene matches: 4. The DNA of the CDR3 is TGTGCCAGCAGCCGGAGGGACAGGTACAATGAGCAGTTCTTC. This sequence encodes CASSRRDRYNEQFF.

This clonotype was counted many times. This sequence joins TRBV5-1 and TRBJ1-1; D unresolved. The germline V and J ends were trimmed by 3 bases and 3 bases, with 15 bases remaining between them. Germline CDR1 reads SGHRS; CDR2 reads YFSETQ. There are 15 residues in the CDR3. The CDR3 DNA follows: TGCGCCAGCAGCTCATCAAATACGGGGTACACTGAAGCTTTCTTT. It translates to CASSSSNTGYTEAFF.

Sample share makes this clonotype large. The V call is TRBV27, the J call TRBJ2-7; D perhaps matches TRBD2 (5 bases). Germline V lookup: CDR1 MNHEY, CDR2 SMNVEV (reference sequence). V lost 8 bases and J lost 0, with 11 bases in between. The CDR3 contains 13 residues. The CDR3 DNA follows: TGTGCCAGCGGAGGTCTGAGCTCCTACGAGCAGTACTTC. Its translation: CASGGLSSYEQYF.

This clonotype was found many times. The chain links TRBV3-1 to TRBJ2-1; tentatively, D is TRBD1 (5 bases). V gave up 3 bases and J gave up 10 bases, with 7 bases separating them. Germline CDR1 LGHDT, CDR2 YNNKEL (reference sequence). The CDR3 sequence is 11 residues long. The CDR3 protein is CASSHRQEQFF. The CDR3 DNA is TGTGCCAGCAGCCACCGACAGGAGCAGTTCTTC.

At least ten counts were recorded for this clonotype. The chain carries TRBV27 and TRBJ2-1, with D perhaps matching TRBD2 (6 bases). This CDR3 has 13 residues. Trimming took 1 base from V and 9 from J, leaving 10 bases between them. Germline lookup yields CDR1 MNHEY and CDR2 SMNVEV (reference sequence). The CDR3 spells CASSLWASVEQFF. The CDR3 bases are TGTGCCAGCAGTTTATGGGCTAGCGTTGAGCAGTTCTTC.

This clonotype was counted at least ten times. The chain has TRBV19 and TRBJ2-7, with D possibly TRBD2 on 5 matching bases. CDR3 length: 14 residues. The ends were cut back, 3 bases at V and 2 bases at J, with 11 bases in the middle. CDR1 is LNHDA and CDR2 is SQIVND in the germline V gene (reference sequence). The CDR3 region is CASSIDGVTYEQYF. In nucleotides, the CDR3 is TGTGCCAGTAGTATTGACGGGGTAACCTACGAGCAGTACTTC.

This clonotype has at least ten counts. The chain couples TRBV15 to TRBJ2-2; no definite D call. This CDR3 has 14 residues. Germline V gene lookup returns CDR1 LNHNV and CDR2 YYDKDF (reference sequence). Trimming cost V 11 bases and J 4 bases, with 17 bases left between them. DNA for the CDR3: TGTGCCCTCATCCCCAGATGCATCACCGGGGAGCTGTTTTTT. Its protein is CALIPRCITGELFF.

This clonotype has ten or more counts. The rearrangement uses TRBV28 and TRBJ1-2; 7 bases fit TRBD1. Germline trimming cut 7 bases from V and 3 bases from J; bases unmatched to any gene: 2. The CDR3 sequence is 12 residues long. Germline CDR1 and CDR2: MDHEN and SYDVKM. The CDR3 reads CASTQGDYGYTF. The CDR3 region has the DNA TGTGCCAGCACCCAGGGGGACTATGGCTACACCTTC.

This clonotype came up a few times. The chain is built from TRBV12-5 and TRBJ2-7; 8 bases align to TRBD2. V trimming: 7 bases; J trimming: 3 bases; junction bases outside the gene matches: 11. This CDR3 comprises 15 residues. Germline loops: CDR1 LGHNT, CDR2 FRNRAP. The CDR3 DNA reads TGTGCTAGTGAGGTCCGGCGACTAGCGATCTACGAGCAGTACTTC. Residues: CASEVRRLAIYEQYF. Complete variable domain (other parts from reference TRBV12-5 and TRBJ2-7): DARVTQTPRHKVTEMGQEVTMRCQPILGHNTVFWYRQTMMQGLELLAYFRNRAPLDDSGMPKDRFSAEMPDATLATLKIQPSEPRDSAVYFCASEVRRLAIYEQYFGPGTRLTVT.

The table lists this clonotype with many counts. The chain is built from TRBV20-1 and TRBJ2-1; D gene uncertain. Per the germline V gene, CDR1 is DFQATT and CDR2 is SNEGSKA (reference sequence). V lost 7 bases and J 3 bases, leaving 4 bases between the germline ends. This CDR3 has 10 residues. CDR3 DNA sequence: TGCAGTGTGCGCTACAATGAGCAGTTCTTC. This codes for CSVRYNEQFF.

This clonotype was recorded many times. CDR3 region: CAWTPGSRTEGGEKLFF. CDR3 DNA sequence: TGTGCCTGGACCCCTGGCTCCCGGACCGAAGGAGGGGAAAAACTGTTTTTT. The V and J genes are TRBV30 and TRBJ1-4, with no clear D. Germline values: CDR1 GTSNPN, CDR2 SVGIG (reference sequence). The V end was cut by 4 bases, the J end by 8 bases, with 26 bases between. The CDR3 consists of 17 residues.

By sample share, this clonotype is medium-sized. J is TRBJ1-4 and V is TRBV20-1; 7 nucleotides line up with TRBD1. The length of the CDR3 is 13 residues. Trimming took 8 bases from V and 6 from J; bases not matched to a gene: 9. Germline-derived CDR1 and CDR2 are DFQATT and SNEGSKA (reference sequence). CDR3 protein: CSTQTGRDEKLFF. CDR3 bases: TGCAGTACTCAGACAGGGAGGGATGAAAAACTGTTTTTT.

In this sample, this clonotype turned up many times. The gene calls are TRBV28 and TRBJ2-1; 11 nucleotides agree with TRBD2. Germline V gene data show CDR1 as MDHEN and CDR2 as SYDVKM. The CDR3 consists of 16 residues. The junction had 8 bases not matched to a gene; V was cut back by 4 bases and J by 6 bases. The CDR3 is CASSYSGRGGGNEQFF. For the CDR3, the DNA is TGTGCCAGCAGTTATAGCGGGAGGGGAGGGGGCAATGAGCAGTTCTTC.

This clonotype has at least ten counts. This sequence joins TRBV27 and TRBJ2-5; D is unresolved. Germline CDR1 is MNHEY and CDR2 is SMNVEV (reference sequence). The CDR3 runs 13 residues. Trimming cost V 5 bases and J 0 bases, with 7 bases left between them. The CDR3 reads CASSRKYQETQYF. DNA of the CDR3: TGTGCCAGCAGTCGGAAGTACCAAGAGACCCAGTACTTC.

This clonotype was detected many times. V and J are TRBV5-4 and TRBJ2-7, with unresolved D. The CDR3 totals 14 residues. CDR1 is SGHNT, CDR2 YYREEE, per germline (reference sequence). V gave up 0 bases and J gave up 0 bases, with 7 bases separating them. DNA for the CDR3: TGTGCCAGCAGCTTGGGTAGGGTCTCCTACGAGCAGTACTTC. It codes for CASSLGRVSYEQYF.

J is TRBJ2-5 and V is TRBV28, with D maybe TRBD2 (6 bases). The CDR3 extends over 15 amino acids. V lost 8 bases and J 0 bases, leaving 16 bases between the germline ends. Germline loops: CDR1 MDHEN, CDR2 SYDVKM. CDR3 DNA: TGTGCCAGCGGCGGGGCGGGGATGTACCAAGAGACCCAGTACTTC. This codes for CASGGAGMYQETQYF.

In this sample, this clonotype turned up a few times. This sequence joins TRBV30 and TRBJ2-4; D is unclear. The CDR3 sequence is 15 residues long. Trimming removed 0 bases from V and 1 base from J, with 10 bases in between. Germline CDR1 and CDR2: GTSNPN and SVGIG (reference sequence). The CDR3 nucleotides are TGTGCCTGGAGTGTAGGTCGGTGGGCCAAAAACATTCAGTACTTC. This gives the protein CAWSVGRWAKNIQYF.

This clonotype was seen at least ten times. The V gene is TRBV7-2, the J gene TRBJ1-5; D uncertain. The CDR3 loop spans 15 amino acids. V dropped 0 bases and J dropped 8 bases, with 14 bases sitting between them. Germline values: CDR1 SGHTA, CDR2 FQGNSA. The CDR3 DNA sequence: TGTGCCAGCAGCTTAGCATTTGGGGTGTGGGAGCCCCAGCATTTT. This translates into CASSLAFGVWEPQHF.

This clonotype was counted ten times or more. The chain is built from TRBV5-1 and TRBJ2-1, with TRBD1 identical over 8 bases. Germline CDR1 reads SGHRS; CDR2 reads YFSETQ. V shed 4 bases and J 7 bases; nucleotides not matched to a gene: 7. CDR3 length equals 14 residues. The CDR3 sequence: CASSPGQDVNEQFF. In nucleotides, the CDR3 is TGCGCCAGCAGCCCGGGACAGGACGTTAATGAGCAGTTCTTC.

This clonotype was seen at least ten times. Written as DNA, the CDR3 is TGTGCCAGCAGTCCCGCCGGGAGTGGCGGGGGGGCAGGGGAGCAGTTCTTC. Protein product: CASSPAGSGGGAGEQFF. The chain combines TRBV7-2 with TRBJ2-1; 9 bases line up with TRBD2. The V gene end was trimmed by 6 bases and the J gene end by 10 bases; junction bases not matched to a gene: 19. Germline values: CDR1 SGHTA, CDR2 FQGNSA. The CDR3 totals 17 residues.

This clonotype appeared a few times. V gene TRBV27 combines with J gene TRBJ1-2, with TRBD1 as a possible D gene (6 bases). V lost 6 bases to trimming and J lost 1 base, with 15 bases between them. CDR1 is MNHEY and CDR2 is SMNVEV in the germline V gene (reference sequence). The CDR3 totals 15 residues. The CDR3 protein is CASRITGHNNYGYTF. As DNA, the CDR3 is TGTGCCAGCAGAATCACGGGACACAATAACTATGGCTACACCTTC.